This T cell receptor (beta chain) was sequenced for a study of breast tumors, draining lymph nodes, adjacent tissues. Each CDR3 protein gets one entry after TCRdb re-called the multiplex PCR reads with MiXCR. The profile covers some 83,000 distinct CDR3 sequences, with 15% to 20% appearing a single time and roughly 2.4% taken by the ten largest. Axillary draining lymph nodes of breast cancer patients supplied the node samples. V was cut by 0 bases and J by 0 bases, with 11 bases left in between. Germline V gene lookup returns CDR1 MNHEY and CDR2 SVGAGI. The CDR3 loop spans 16 amino acids. The sequence derives from a female donor with breast cancer. Some clones in this sample may be carry-over from other donors' samples. The chain couples TRBV6-5 to TRBJ1-1, with unresolved D. The material sequenced was axillary lymph node tissue. CDR3 sequence reads: CASSYSSAAMNTEAFF. The CDR3, as DNA: TGTGCCAGCAGTTACTCGAGTGCGGCGATGAACACTGAAGCTTTCTTT.